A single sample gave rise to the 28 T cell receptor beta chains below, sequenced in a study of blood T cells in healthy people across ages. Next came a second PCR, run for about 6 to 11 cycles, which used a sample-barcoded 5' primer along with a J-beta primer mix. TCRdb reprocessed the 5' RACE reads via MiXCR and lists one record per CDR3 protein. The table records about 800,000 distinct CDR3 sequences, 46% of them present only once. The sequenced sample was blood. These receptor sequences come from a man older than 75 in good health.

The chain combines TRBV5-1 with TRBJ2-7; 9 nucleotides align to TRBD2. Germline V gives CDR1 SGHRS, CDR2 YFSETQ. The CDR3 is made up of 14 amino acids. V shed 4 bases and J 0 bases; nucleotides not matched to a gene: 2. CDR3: CASSPSGDSYEQYF. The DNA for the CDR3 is TGCGCCAGCAGCCCTAGCGGGGACTCCTACGAGCAGTACTTC.

The CDR3 here is CASSVISGTPPYNEQFF. CDR3 nucleotide sequence: TGTGCCAGCAGCGTGATTTCCGGGACCCCGCCCTACAATGAGCAGTTCTTC. The rearrangement joins TRBV7-2 to TRBJ2-1; D is tentatively TRBD1 or TRBD2 (5 bases each). Germline V gene lookup returns CDR1 SGHTA and CDR2 FQGNSA. Between the trimmed V and J ends, which lost 5 bases and 2 bases, there was a span of 19 bases. The length of the CDR3 is 17 residues.

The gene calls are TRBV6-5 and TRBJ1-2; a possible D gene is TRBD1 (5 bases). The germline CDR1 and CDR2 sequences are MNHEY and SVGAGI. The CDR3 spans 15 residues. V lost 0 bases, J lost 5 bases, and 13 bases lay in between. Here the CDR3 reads CASSYSQGFLYGYTF. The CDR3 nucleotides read TGTGCCAGCAGTTACTCCCAGGGATTCTTATATGGCTACACCTTC.

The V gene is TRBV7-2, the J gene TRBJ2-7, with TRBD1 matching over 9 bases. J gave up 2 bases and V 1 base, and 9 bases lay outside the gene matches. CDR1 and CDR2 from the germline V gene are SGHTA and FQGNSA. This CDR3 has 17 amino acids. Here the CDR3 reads CASSLEQGAISPYEQYF. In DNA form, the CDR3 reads TGTGCCAGCAGCTTAGAACAGGGGGCTATCTCCCCCTACGAGCAGTACTTC.

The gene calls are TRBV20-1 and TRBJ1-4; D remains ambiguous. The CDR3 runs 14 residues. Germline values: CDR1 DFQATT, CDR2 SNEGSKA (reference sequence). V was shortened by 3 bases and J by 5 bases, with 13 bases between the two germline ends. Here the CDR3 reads CSASSAGWNEKLFF. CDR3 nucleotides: TGCAGTGCTAGTAGTGCGGGGTGGAATGAAAAACTGTTTTTT.

CDR3 DNA: TGTGCCAGCTCCCACGGGGGATTCTATAATTCACCCCTCCACTTT. Its translation is CASSHGGFYNSPLHF. This rearrangement joins TRBV7-9 to TRBJ1-6, with D perhaps matching TRBD1 (5 bases). This CDR3 spans 15 amino acids. V was cut by 8 bases and J by 3 bases, with 14 bases left in between. CDR1 is SEHNR, CDR2 FQNEAQ, per germline (reference sequence).

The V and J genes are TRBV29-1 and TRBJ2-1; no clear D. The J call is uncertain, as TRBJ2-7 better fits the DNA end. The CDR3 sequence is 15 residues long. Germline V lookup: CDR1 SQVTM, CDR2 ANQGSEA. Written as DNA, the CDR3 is TGCAGCGTTGAATTTCGCGGCCCGGGCTACAATGAGCAGTACTTC. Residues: CSVEFRGPGYNEQYF.

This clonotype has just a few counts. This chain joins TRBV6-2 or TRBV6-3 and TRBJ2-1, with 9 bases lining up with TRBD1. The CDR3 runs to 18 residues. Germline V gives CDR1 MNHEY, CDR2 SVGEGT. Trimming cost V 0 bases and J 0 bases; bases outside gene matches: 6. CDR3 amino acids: CASSYSSGTGSSYNEQFF. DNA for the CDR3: TGTGCCAGCAGTTACTCCAGTGGGACAGGGAGCTCCTACAATGAGCAGTTCTTC.

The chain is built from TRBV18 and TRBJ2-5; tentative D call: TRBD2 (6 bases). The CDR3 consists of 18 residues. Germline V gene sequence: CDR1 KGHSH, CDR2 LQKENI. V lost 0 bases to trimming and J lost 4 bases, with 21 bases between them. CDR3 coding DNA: TGTGCCAGCTCACCACCTAGAGGAGGGAGTCTGATGGTAGAGACCCAGTACTTC. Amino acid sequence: CASSPPRGGSLMVETQYF.

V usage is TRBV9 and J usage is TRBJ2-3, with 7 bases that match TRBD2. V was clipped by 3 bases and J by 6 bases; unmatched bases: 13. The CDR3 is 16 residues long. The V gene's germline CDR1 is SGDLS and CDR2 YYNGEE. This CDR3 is CASSARRAGPRDTQYF. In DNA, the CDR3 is TGTGCCAGCAGCGCAAGGCGAGCGGGGCCGCGGGATACGCAGTATTTT. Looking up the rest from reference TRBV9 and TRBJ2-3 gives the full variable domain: DSGVTQTPKHLITATGQRVTLRCSPRSGDLSVYWYQQSLDQGLQFLIQYYNGEERAKGNILERFSAQQFPDLHSELNLSSLELGDSALYFCASSARRAGPRDTQYFGPGTRLTVL.

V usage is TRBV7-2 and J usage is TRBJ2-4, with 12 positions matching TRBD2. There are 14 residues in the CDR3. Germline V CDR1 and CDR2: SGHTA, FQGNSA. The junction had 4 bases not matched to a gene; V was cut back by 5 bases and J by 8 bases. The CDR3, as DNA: TGTGCCAGCAGCCAGACTAGCGGGAGTGACATTCAGTACTTC. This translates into CASSQTSGSDIQYF.

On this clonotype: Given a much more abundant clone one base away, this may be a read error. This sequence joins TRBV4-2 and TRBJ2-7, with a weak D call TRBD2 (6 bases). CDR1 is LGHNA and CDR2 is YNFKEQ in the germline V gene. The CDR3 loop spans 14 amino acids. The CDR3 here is CAGSRERGLYEQYF. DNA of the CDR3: TGTGCCGGCAGCCGGGAACGGGGACTCTACGAGCAGTACTTC.

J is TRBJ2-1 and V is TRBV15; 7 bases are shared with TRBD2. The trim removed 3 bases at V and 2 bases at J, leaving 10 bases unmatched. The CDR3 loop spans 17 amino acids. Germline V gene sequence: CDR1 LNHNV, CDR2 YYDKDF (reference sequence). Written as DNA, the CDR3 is TGTGCCACCAGCAGCCTCGGTCGGAGCGGGACCTACAATGAGCAGTTCTTC. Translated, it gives CATSSLGRSGTYNEQFF.

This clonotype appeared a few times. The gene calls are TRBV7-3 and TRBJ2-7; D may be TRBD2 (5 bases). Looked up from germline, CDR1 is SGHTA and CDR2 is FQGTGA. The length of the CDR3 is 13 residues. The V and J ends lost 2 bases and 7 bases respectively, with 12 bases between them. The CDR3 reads CASSLERIGEQYF. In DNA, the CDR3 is TGTGCCAGCAGCTTAGAGCGGATTGGAGAGCAGTACTTC.

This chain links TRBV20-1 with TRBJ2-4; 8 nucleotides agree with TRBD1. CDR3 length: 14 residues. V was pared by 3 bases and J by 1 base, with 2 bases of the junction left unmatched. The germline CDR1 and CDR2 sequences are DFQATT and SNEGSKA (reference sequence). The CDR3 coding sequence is TGCAGTGCTAGGGGACAGGCCGCCAAAAACATTCAGTACTTC. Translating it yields CSARGQAAKNIQYF.

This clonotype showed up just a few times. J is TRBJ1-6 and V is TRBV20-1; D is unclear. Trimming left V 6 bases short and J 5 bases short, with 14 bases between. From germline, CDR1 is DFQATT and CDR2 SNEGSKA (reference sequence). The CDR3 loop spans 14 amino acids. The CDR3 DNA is TGCAGTGCCCCTGCGGGAGTGGATAATTCACCCCTCCACTTT. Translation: CSAPAGVDNSPLHF.

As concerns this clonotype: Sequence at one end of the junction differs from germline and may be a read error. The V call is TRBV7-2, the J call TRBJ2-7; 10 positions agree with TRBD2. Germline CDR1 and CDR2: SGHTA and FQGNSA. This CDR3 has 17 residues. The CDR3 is CAGSPHRTSGTSYEQYF. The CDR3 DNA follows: TGTGCCGGCAGCCCCCATAGGACTAGCGGAACCTCCTACGAGCAGTACTTC.

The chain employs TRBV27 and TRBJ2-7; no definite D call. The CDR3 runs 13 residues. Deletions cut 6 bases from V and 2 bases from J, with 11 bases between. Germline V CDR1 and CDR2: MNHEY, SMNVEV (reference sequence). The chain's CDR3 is CASRSMNPYEQYF. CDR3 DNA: TGTGCCAGCAGAAGTATGAACCCCTACGAGCAGTACTTC.

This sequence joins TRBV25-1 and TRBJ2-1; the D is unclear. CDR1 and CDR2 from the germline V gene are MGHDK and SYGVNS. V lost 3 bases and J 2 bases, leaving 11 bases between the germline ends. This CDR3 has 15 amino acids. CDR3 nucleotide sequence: TGTGCCAGCAGTGAGGCCGACCTAGCCTACAATGAGCAGTTCTTC. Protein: CASSEADLAYNEQFF. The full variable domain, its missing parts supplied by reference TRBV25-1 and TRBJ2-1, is EADIYQTPRYLVIGTGKKITLECSQTMGHDKMYWYQQDPGMELHLIHYSYGVNSTEKGDLSSESTVSRIRTEHFPLTLESARPSHTSQYLCASSEADLAYNEQFFGPGTRLTVL.

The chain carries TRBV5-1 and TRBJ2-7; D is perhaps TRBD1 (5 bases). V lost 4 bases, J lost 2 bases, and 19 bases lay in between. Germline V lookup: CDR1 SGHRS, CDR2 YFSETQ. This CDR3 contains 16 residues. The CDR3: CASSHTPGPLPYEQYF. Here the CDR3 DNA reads TGCGCCAGCAGCCACACACCAGGGCCTCTCCCCTACGAGCAGTACTTC.

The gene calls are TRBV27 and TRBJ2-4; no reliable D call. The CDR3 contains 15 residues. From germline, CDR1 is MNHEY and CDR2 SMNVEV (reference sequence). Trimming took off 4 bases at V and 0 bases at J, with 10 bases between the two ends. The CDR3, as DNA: TGTGCCAGCAGTTCCGTCAGCCTAGCCAAAAACATTCAGTACTTC. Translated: CASSSVSLAKNIQYF.

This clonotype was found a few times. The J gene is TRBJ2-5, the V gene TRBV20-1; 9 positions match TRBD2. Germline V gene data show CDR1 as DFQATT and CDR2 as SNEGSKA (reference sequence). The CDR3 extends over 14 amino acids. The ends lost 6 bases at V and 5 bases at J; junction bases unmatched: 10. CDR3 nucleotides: TGCAGTGCGGCTGATTTTAGCGGGAGTGAGACCCAGTACTTC. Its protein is CSAADFSGSETQYF.

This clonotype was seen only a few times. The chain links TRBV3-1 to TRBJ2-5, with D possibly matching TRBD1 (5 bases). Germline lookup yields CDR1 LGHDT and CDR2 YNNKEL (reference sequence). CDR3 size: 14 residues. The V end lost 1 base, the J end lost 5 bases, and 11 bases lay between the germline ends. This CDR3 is CASSQGTRLETQYF. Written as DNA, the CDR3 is TGTGCCAGCAGCCAAGGGACACGGCTGGAGACCCAGTACTTC.

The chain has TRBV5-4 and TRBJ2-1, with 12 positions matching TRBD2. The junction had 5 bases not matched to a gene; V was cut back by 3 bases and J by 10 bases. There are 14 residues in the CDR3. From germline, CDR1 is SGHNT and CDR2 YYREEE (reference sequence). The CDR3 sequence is CASSSGTSGYEQFF. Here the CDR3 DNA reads TGTGCCAGCAGCTCCGGGACTAGCGGGTACGAGCAGTTCTTC.

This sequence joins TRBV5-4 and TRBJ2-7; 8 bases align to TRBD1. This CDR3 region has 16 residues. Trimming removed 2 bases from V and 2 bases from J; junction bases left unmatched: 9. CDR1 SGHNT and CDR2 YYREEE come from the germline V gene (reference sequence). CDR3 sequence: CASSLGPDRVTYEQYF. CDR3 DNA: TGTGCCAGCAGCTTAGGACCGGACAGGGTCACCTACGAGCAGTACTTC.

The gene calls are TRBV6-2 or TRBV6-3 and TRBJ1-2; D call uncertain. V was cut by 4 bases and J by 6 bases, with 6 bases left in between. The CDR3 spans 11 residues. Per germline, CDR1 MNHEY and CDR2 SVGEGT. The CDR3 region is CASSLSHGYTF. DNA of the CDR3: TGTGCCAGCAGTTTGAGTCATGGCTACACCTTC.

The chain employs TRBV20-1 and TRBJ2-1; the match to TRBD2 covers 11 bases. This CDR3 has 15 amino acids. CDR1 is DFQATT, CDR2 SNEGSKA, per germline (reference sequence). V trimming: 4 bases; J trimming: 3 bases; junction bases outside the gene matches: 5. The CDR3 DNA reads TGCAGTGCTATTACTAGCGGGAGTTTCTACAATGAGCAGTTCTTC. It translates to CSAITSGSFYNEQFF.

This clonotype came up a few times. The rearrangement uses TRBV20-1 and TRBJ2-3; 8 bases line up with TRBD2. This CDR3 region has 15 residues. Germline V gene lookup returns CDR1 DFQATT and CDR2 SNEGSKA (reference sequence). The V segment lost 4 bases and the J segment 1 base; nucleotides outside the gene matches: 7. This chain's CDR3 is CSATEGLAGTDTQYF. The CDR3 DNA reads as TGCAGTGCTACAGAAGGACTAGCAGGCACAGATACGCAGTATTTT.